A single sample is the source of the 16 T cell receptor beta chains below, sequenced in a study of T-cell reconstitution after alpha-beta-depleted transplantation in children. Preparation of the TCRbeta library was carried out with unique molecular identifiers. TCRdb ran MiXCR on the PCR reads and lists one entry per CDR3 protein. This sample carries fewer than 450,000 distinct CDR3 sequences, 15% to 20% of them seen once, and the ten largest clones take approximately 38%. Sample: PBMCs, mostly from graft donor cells, taken 360 days after TCRalphabeta/CD19-depleted stem cell transplant. The receptors were gathered from a male patient aged 2-10 years who had a stem cell transplant for acute lymphoblastic leukemia, so the T cells may come from the graft donor.

The J gene is TRBJ1-2, the V gene TRBV12-5; tentative D call: TRBD1 (5 bases). The CDR3 runs to 16 residues. Between the trimmed V and J ends, which lost 4 bases and 2 bases, there was a span of 17 bases. CDR1 LGHNT and CDR2 FRNRAP come from the germline V gene. In nucleotides, the CDR3 is TGTGCTAGTGGTTCAACACGCCGGGACCCCAACTATGGCTACACCTTC. Translation: CASGSTRRDPNYGYTF.

The rearrangement joins TRBV19 to TRBJ1-4; a possible D gene is TRBD1 (6 bases). Looked up from germline, CDR1 is LNHDA and CDR2 is SQIVND (reference sequence). Trimming took off 5 bases at V and 6 bases at J, with 16 bases between the two ends. CDR3 length: 15 amino acids. For the CDR3, the DNA is TGTGCCAGTAGTTCCCCTGGGGGGGCGGATGAAAAACTGTTTTTT. Translation: CASSSPGGADEKLFF.

V usage is TRBV20-1 and J usage is TRBJ1-2; D not resolved. CDR3 length: 12 residues. Trimming stripped 3 bases from V and 4 bases from J, with 9 bases between. Per the germline V gene, CDR1 is DFQATT and CDR2 is SNEGSKA (reference sequence). CDR3 region: CSARGISYGYTF. For the CDR3, the DNA is TGCAGTGCTAGGGGCATATCCTATGGCTACACCTTC.

This rearrangement joins TRBV12-3 or TRBV12-4 to TRBJ1-2; D unclear. This CDR3 spans 15 amino acids. The ends were cut back, 2 bases at V and 4 bases at J, with 14 bases in the middle. The CDR3 here is CASSLRETSVYGYTF. The CDR3 region has the DNA TGTGCCAGCAGTTTAAGGGAGACGTCCGTCTATGGCTACACCTTC.

The V gene is TRBV7-9, the J gene TRBJ2-1, with D hard to call. V was clipped by 1 base and J by 3 bases, with 7 bases between them. This CDR3 is 14 amino acids long. Per germline, CDR1 SEHNR and CDR2 FQNEAQ (reference sequence). The CDR3, as DNA: TGTGCCAGCAGCTTAGGATCGTTCTACAATGAGCAGTTCTTC. It yields the protein CASSLGSFYNEQFF.

V and J are TRBV7-8 and TRBJ2-5; tentative D call: TRBD1 (6 bases). CDR1 and CDR2 from the germline V gene are SGHVS and FQNEAQ. V was clipped by 0 bases and J by 7 bases, with 12 bases between them. The CDR3 covers 14 residues. Written as DNA, the CDR3 is TGTGCCAGCAGCTTAGCACAGGGTACGGGGACCCAGTACTTC. This translates into CASSLAQGTGTQYF.

This clonotype was observed a handful of times. The genes are TRBV20-1 and TRBJ2-7; D gene uncertain. CDR1 is DFQATT and CDR2 is SNEGSKA in the germline V gene (reference sequence). Deletions cut 4 bases from V and 1 base from J, with 17 bases between. This CDR3 is 15 amino acids long. CDR3 sequence: CSAIGPLIFSYEQYF. The CDR3 DNA sequence: TGCAGTGCTATCGGGCCGCTCATTTTTTCCTACGAGCAGTACTTC.

This clonotype was found many times. The chain combines TRBV12-3 or TRBV12-4 with TRBJ2-1; D not certain. Trimming shortened V by 2 bases and J by 8 bases, and 7 bases separated the two germline ends. This CDR3 is built from 12 residues. CDR3 DNA sequence: TGTGCCAGCAGTTTAACAGCCTATGAGCAGTTCTTC. Its translation: CASSLTAYEQFF.

This clonotype was recorded at least ten times. Here the CDR3 reads CSVGGAGGYTF. DNA of the CDR3: TGCAGCGTTGGGGGGGCTGGTGGCTACACCTTC. The chain couples TRBV29-1 to TRBJ1-2; tentatively, D is TRBD1 (6 bases). With 4 bases removed from V and 7 bases from J, the gap between germline ends came to 10 bases. The CDR3 contains 11 residues. CDR1 is SQVTM, CDR2 ANQGSEA, per germline.

This clonotype was detected ten times or more. The V and J genes are TRBV4-2 and TRBJ2-1; D gene ambiguous. Trimming cost V 6 bases and J 5 bases, with 11 bases left between them. This CDR3 is built from 13 residues. Germline-derived CDR1 and CDR2 are LGHNA and YNFKEQ. This chain's CDR3 is CASSSGPDNEQFF. The CDR3 DNA is TGTGCCAGCAGTTCCGGGCCGGACAATGAGCAGTTCTTC.

This clonotype was detected only a few times. The chain has TRBV2 and TRBJ1-5; D unresolved. Germline V gives CDR1 SNHLY, CDR2 FYNNEI. The CDR3 has 12 amino acids. V shed 6 bases and J shed 6 bases, with 9 bases lying between them. The CDR3 reads CASSSDGQPQHF. CDR3 bases: TGTGCCAGCAGCTCTGATGGTCAGCCCCAGCATTTT. The whole variable domain, remainder taken from reference TRBV2 and TRBJ1-5, is EPEVTQTPSHQVTQMGQEVILRCVPISNHLYFYWYRQILGQKVEFLVSFYNNEISEKSEIFDDQFSVERPDGSNFTLKIRSTKLEDSAMYFCASSSDGQPQHFGDGTRLSIL.

The rearrangement joins TRBV19 to TRBJ1-5, with TRBD1 as a possible D gene (5 bases). V lost 3 bases and J 10 bases, leaving 19 bases between the germline ends. The CDR3 is made up of 15 amino acids. The V gene's germline CDR1 is LNHDA and CDR2 SQIVND (reference sequence). CDR3: CASSMGEIWGGPQHF. The DNA for the CDR3 is TGTGCCAGTAGTATGGGTGAGATCTGGGGGGGACCCCAGCATTTT. The variable domain in full, completed from reference TRBV19 and TRBJ1-5, reads DGGITQSPKYLFRKEGQNVTLSCEQNLNHDAMYWYRQDPGQGLRLIYYSQIVNDFQKGDIAEGYSVSREKKESFPLTVTSAQKNPTAFYLCASSMGEIWGGPQHFGDGTRLSIL.

This clonotype was found a few times. The rearrangement uses TRBV20-1 and TRBJ2-1, with D perhaps TRBD1 (7 bases). The germline V and J ends were trimmed by 6 bases and 1 base, with 22 bases remaining between them. The CDR3 is made up of 17 amino acids. CDR1 DFQATT and CDR2 SNEGSKA come from the germline V gene (reference sequence). The CDR3 sequence is CSAATTGEVGSYNEQFF. The CDR3 nucleotides read TGCAGTGCCGCAACAACAGGGGAGGTTGGGTCCTACAATGAGCAGTTCTTC.

CDR3 bases: TGCGCCAGCAGCCATGAGACTTACTCCTACGAGCAGTACTTC. Protein: CASSHETYSYEQYF. The chain links TRBV4-3 to TRBJ2-7; no clear D gene. V lost 3 bases to trimming and J lost 0 bases, with 9 bases between them. CDR1 and CDR2 (germline): LGHNA, YSLEER. The CDR3 is 14 residues long.

The chain links TRBV6-1 to TRBJ1-5; D gene unclear. CDR1 is MNHNS and CDR2 is SASEGT in the germline V gene. The CDR3 contains 14 residues. V lost 4 bases, J lost 9 bases, and 16 bases lay in between. The CDR3: CASSGGYWGGPQHF. As DNA, the CDR3 is TGTGCCAGCAGTGGAGGTTATTGGGGAGGGCCCCAGCATTTT.

This clonotype was counted only a few times. The chain uses TRBV28 and TRBJ2-1, with D maybe TRBD2 (6 bases). The germline V gene has CDR1 MDHEN and CDR2 SYDVKM. Trimming stripped 6 bases from V and 10 bases from J, with 13 bases between. CDR3 length equals 12 residues. In DNA form, the CDR3 reads TGTGCCAGCAGCCCAGCGGGTTGGGAGCAGTTCTTC. Protein: CASSPAGWEQFF.